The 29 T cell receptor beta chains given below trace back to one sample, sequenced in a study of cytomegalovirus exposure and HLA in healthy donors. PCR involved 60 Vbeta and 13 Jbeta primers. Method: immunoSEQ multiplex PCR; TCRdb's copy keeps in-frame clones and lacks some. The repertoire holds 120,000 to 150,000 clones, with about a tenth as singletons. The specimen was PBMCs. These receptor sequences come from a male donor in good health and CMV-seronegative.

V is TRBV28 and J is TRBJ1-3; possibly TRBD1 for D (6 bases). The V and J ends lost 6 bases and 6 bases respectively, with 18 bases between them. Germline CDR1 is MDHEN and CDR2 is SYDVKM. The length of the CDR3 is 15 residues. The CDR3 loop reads CASRDSRSGPNTIYF. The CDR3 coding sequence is TGTGCCAGCAGGGACAGTCGTTCCGGACCAAACACCATATATTTT.

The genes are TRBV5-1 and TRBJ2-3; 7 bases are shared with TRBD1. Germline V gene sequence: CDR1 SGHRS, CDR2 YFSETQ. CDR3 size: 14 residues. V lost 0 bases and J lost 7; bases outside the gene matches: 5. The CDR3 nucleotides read TGCGCCAGCAGCTTGGATACAGGGGCGAATACGCAGTATTTT. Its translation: CASSLDTGANTQYF.

The CDR3 here is CATSRGGTGTHEQYF. CDR3 in DNA: TGTGCCACCAGCAGAGGGGGGACAGGGACGCACGAGCAGTACTTC. The chain recombines TRBV15 with TRBJ2-7; 9 nucleotides agree with TRBD1. This CDR3 is built from 15 residues. Germline V gene sequence: CDR1 LNHNV, CDR2 YYDKDF (reference sequence). J was trimmed by 5 bases and V by 1 base; bases with no gene match: 6.

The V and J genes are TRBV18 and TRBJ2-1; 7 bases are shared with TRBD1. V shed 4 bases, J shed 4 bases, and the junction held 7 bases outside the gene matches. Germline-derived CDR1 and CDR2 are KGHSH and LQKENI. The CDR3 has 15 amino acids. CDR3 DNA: TGTGCCAGCTCACTCGCAGGGGGTGAATACAATGAGCAGTTCTTC. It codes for CASSLAGGEYNEQFF.

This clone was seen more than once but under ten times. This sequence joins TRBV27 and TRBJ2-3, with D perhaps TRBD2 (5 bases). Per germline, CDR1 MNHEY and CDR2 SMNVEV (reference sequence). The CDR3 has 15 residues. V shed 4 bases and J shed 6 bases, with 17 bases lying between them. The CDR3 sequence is CASSSPLGGGDTQYF. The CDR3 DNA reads TGTGCCAGCAGTTCTCCGCTAGGAGGTGGGGATACGCAGTATTTT.

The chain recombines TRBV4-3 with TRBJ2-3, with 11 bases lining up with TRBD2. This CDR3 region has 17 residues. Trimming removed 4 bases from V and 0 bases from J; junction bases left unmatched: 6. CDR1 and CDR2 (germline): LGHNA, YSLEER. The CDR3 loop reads CASSLFLAGGSTDTQYF. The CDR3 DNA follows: TGCGCCAGCAGCCTCTTTCTAGCGGGGGGCAGCACAGATACGCAGTATTTT.

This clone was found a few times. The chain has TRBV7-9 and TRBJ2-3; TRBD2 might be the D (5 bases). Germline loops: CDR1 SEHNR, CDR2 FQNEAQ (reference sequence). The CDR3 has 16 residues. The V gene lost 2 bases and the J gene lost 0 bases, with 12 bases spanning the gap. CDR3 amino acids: CASSLTERLSTDTQYF. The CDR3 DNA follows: TGTGCCAGCAGCTTAACTGAGCGGCTTAGCACAGATACGCAGTATTTT.

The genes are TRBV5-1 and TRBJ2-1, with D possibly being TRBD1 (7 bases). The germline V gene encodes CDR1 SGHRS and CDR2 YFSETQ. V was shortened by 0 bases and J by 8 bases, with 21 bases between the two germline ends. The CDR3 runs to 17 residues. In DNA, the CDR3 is TGCGCCAGCAGCTTGGGGCCGCAGGGGGGATCGACGGATGAGCAGTTCTTC. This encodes CASSLGPQGGSTDEQFF.

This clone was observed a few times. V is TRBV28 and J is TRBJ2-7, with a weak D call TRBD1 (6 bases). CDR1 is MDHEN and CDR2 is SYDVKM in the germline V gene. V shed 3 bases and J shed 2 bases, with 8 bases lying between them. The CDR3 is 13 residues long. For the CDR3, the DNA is TGTGCCAGCAGTTTGGACAGTACCTACGAGCAGTACTTC. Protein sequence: CASSLDSTYEQYF. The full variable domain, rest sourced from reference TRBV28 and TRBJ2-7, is DVKVTQSSRYLVKRTGEKVFLECVQDMDHENMFWYRQDPGLGLRLIYFSYDVKMKEKGDIPEGYSVSREKKERFSLILESASTNQTSMYLCASSLDSTYEQYFGPGTRLTVT.

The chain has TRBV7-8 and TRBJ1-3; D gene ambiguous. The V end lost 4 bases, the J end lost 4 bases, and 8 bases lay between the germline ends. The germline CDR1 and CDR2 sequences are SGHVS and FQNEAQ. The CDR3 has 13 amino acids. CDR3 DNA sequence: TGTGCCAGCAGCTGGCGGTGGGGAAACACCATATATTTT. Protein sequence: CASSWRWGNTIYF.

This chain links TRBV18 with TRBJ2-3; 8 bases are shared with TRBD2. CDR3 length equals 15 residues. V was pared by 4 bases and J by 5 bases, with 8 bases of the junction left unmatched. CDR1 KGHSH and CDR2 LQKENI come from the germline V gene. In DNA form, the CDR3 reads TGTGCCAGCTCACTCAATGCGGGAGGTCAAGATACGCAGTATTTT. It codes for CASSLNAGGQDTQYF.

The CDR3 DNA is TGTGCCAGCAGCCAGATTCTAAAGGGACAGGGCCCACCCTCAACCACTGAAGCTTTCTTT. Protein sequence: CASSQILKGQGPPSTTEAFF. V gene TRBV4-2 combines with J gene TRBJ1-1; TRBD1 agrees at 9 bases. Germline values: CDR1 LGHNA, CDR2 YNFKEQ. The CDR3 loop spans 20 amino acids. Losses at the gene ends were 3 bases for V and 4 bases for J; bases not matched to a gene: 21.

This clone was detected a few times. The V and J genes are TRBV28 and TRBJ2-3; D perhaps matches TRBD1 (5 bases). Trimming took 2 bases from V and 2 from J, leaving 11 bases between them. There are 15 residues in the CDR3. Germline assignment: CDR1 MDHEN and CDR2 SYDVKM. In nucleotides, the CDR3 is TGTGCCAGCAGTTTAATAGGGGCCCCCACAGATACGCAGTATTTT. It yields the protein CASSLIGAPTDTQYF.

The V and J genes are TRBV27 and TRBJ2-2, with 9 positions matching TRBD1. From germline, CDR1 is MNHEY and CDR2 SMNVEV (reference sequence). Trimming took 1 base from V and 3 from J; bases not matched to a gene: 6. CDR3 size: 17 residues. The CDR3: CASSLLGTGLYTGELFF. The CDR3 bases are TGTGCCAGCAGTTTATTAGGGACAGGGTTGTACACCGGGGAGCTGTTTTTT.

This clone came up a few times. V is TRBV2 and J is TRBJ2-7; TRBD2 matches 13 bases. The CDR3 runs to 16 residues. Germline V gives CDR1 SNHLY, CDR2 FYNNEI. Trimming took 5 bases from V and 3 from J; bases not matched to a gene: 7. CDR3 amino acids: CASSPSRLAGGYEQYF. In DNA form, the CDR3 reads TGTGCCAGCAGTCCTTCCCGACTAGCGGGGGGCTACGAGCAGTACTTC.

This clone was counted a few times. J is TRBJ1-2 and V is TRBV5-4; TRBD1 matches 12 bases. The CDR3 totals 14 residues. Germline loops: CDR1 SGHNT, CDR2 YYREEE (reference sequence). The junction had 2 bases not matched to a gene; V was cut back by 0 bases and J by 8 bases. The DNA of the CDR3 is TGTGCCAGCAGCTTGGACGGGACAGGGGGCGGCTACACCTTC. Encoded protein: CASSLDGTGGGYTF.

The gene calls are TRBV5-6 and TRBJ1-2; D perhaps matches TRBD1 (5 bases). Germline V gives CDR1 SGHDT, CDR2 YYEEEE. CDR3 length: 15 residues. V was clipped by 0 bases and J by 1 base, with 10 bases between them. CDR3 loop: CASSLAGRGNYGYTF. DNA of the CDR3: TGTGCCAGCAGCTTGGCCGGAAGGGGTAACTATGGCTACACCTTC. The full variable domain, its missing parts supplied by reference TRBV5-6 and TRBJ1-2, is DAGVTQSPTHLIKTRGQQVTLRCSPKSGHDTVSWYQQALGQGPQFIFQYYEEEERQRGNFPDRFSGHQFPNYSSELNVNALLLGDSALYLCASSLAGRGNYGYTFGSGTRLTVV.

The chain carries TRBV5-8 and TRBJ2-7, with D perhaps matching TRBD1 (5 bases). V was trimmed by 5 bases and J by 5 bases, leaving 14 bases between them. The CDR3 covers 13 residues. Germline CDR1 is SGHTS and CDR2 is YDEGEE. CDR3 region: CASSLPDSHEQYF. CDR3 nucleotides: TGTGCCAGCAGTCTCCCCGACAGTCACGAGCAGTACTTC.

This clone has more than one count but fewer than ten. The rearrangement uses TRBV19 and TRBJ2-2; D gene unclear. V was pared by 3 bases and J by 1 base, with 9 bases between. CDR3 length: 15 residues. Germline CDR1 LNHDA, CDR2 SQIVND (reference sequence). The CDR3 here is CASSMRPLNTGELFF. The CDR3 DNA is TGTGCCAGTAGTATGCGGCCCTTGAACACCGGGGAGCTGTTTTTT. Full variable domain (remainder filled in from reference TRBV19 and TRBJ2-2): DGGITQSPKYLFRKEGQNVTLSCEQNLNHDAMYWYRQDPGQGLRLIYYSQIVNDFQKGDIAEGYSVSREKKESFPLTVTSAQKNPTAFYLCASSMRPLNTGELFFGEGSRLTVL.

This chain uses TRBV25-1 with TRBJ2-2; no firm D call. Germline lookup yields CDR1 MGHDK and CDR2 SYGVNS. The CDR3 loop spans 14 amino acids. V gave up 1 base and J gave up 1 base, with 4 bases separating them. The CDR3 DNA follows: TGTGCCAGCAGTGAATTCAGGAACACCGGGGAGCTGTTTTTT. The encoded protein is CASSEFRNTGELFF.

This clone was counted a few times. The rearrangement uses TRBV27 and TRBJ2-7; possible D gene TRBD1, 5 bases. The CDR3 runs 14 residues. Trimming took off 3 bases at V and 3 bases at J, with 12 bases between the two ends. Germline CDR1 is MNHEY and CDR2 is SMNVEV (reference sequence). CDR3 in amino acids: CASSFGHTFYEQYF. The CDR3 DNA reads TGTGCCAGCAGTTTCGGACATACTTTCTACGAGCAGTACTTC.

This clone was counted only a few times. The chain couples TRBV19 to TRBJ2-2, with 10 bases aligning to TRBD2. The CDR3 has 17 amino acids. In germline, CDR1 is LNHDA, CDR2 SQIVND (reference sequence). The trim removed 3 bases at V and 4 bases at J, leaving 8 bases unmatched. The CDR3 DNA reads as TGTGCCAGTAGTATGCTAGCGGGAGCCCCGAGCACCGGGGAGCTGTTTTTT. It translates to CASSMLAGAPSTGELFF.

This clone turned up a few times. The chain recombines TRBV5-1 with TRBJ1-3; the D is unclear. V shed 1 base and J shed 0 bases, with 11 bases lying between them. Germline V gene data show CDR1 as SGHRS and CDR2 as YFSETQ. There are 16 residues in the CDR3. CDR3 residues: CASSLQPVSSGNTIYF. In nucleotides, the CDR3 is TGCGCCAGCAGCTTGCAACCGGTTTCCTCTGGAAACACCATATATTTT.

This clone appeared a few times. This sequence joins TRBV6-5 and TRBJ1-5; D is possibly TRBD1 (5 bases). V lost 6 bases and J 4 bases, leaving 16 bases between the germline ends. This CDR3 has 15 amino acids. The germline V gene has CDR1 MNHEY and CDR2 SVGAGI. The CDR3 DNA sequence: TGTGCCAGCAGCGTCGATCGGGGGGAGAATCAGCCCCAGCATTTT. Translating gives CASSVDRGENQPQHF.

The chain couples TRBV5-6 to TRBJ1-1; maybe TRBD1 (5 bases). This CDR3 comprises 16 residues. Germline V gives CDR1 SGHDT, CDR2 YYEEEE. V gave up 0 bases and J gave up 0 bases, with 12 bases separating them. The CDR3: CASSLAGAGLNTEAFF. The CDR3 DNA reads TGTGCCAGCAGCTTGGCTGGGGCAGGGCTGAACACTGAAGCTTTCTTT.

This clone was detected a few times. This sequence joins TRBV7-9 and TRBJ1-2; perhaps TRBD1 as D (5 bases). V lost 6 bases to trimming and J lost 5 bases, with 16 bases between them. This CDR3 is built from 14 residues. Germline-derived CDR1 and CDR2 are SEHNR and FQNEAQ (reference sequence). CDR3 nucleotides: TGTGCCAGCAGATCCCCGACAGATCTATATGGCTACACCTTC. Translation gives CASRSPTDLYGYTF.

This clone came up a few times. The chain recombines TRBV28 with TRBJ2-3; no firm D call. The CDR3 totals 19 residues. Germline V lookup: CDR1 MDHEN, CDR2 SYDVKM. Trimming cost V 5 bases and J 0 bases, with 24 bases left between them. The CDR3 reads CASSIPSAASSLSTDTQYF. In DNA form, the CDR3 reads TGTGCCAGCAGTATCCCGTCGGCGGCGTCAAGTCTAAGCACAGATACGCAGTATTTT.

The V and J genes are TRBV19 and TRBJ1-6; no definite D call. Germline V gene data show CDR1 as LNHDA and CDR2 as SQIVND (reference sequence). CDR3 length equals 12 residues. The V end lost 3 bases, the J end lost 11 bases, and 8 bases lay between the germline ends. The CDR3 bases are TGTGCCAGTAGTATTGAATCGGCACCCCTCCACTTT. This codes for CASSIESAPLHF.

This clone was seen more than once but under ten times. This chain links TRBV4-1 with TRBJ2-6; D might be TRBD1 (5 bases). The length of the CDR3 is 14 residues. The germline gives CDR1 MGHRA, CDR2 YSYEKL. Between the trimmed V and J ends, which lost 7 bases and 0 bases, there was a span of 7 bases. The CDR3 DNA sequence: TGCGCCAGCACAGGGTCCTCTGGGGCCAACGTCCTGACTTTC. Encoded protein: CASTGSSGANVLTF.